Listed here are 28 T cell receptor beta chains from one sample, sequenced in a study of human thymus T cells. The study used thymus tissue resected during corrective heart surgery. Method: immunoSEQ multiplex PCR; TCRdb's copy keeps in-frame clones and lacks some. The table has more than 70,000 clones, 90% to 97% seen once. The sequenced sample was thymus tissue. These receptors all stem from a boy under three years old with a congenital heart defect but otherwise immunologically healthy.

This clone was recorded once. The chain is built from TRBV15 and TRBJ1-6; D gene ambiguous. This CDR3 region has 16 residues. Trimming removed 8 bases from V and 7 bases from J, with 21 bases in between. CDR1 is LNHNV and CDR2 is YYDKDF in the germline V gene (reference sequence). CDR3 in amino acids: CATRDWRVGSNSPLHF. CDR3 DNA sequence: TGTGCCACCCGGGATTGGCGGGTCGGGTCGAATTCACCCCTCCACTTT.

The chain has TRBV2 and TRBJ2-1; perhaps D is TRBD1 or TRBD2 (5 bases each). Per germline, CDR1 SNHLY and CDR2 FYNNEI. The CDR3 contains 12 residues. Trimming shortened V by 6 bases and J by 8 bases, and 11 bases separated the two germline ends. The CDR3 nucleotides are TGTGCCAGCAGCGGGACCCTGGATGAGCAGTTCTTC. Protein: CASSGTLDEQFF.

The CDR3 loop reads CASSNTSYNSPLHF. CDR3 DNA: TGTGCCAGTAGTAATACATCTTATAATTCACCCCTCCACTTT. This chain joins TRBV19 and TRBJ1-6; no clear D. V gave up 4 bases and J gave up 4 bases, with 8 bases separating them. Germline values: CDR1 LNHDA, CDR2 SQIVND (reference sequence). The CDR3 runs to 14 residues.

This chain connects TRBV4-3 to TRBJ2-5; D is ambiguous. Per the germline V gene, CDR1 is LGHNA and CDR2 is YSLEER. V was clipped by 1 base and J by 3 bases, with 15 bases between them. This CDR3 spans 16 amino acids. CDR3 in amino acids: CASSQAPGVIKETQYF. The CDR3 DNA is TGCGCCAGCAGCCAAGCCCCTGGAGTGATAAAAGAGACCCAGTACTTC.

The rearrangement uses TRBV23-1 and TRBJ2-1; D not certain. TRBV23-1 is labeled an ORF, and its function is uncertain. V lost 2 bases, J lost 6 bases, and 8 bases lay in between. CDR3 length: 13 amino acids. CDR3 residues: CASSQESGNEQFF. As DNA, the CDR3 is TGCGCCAGCAGTCAAGAGTCCGGCAATGAGCAGTTCTTC.

V usage is TRBV28 and J usage is TRBJ2-1; 9 bases match TRBD2. From germline, CDR1 is MDHEN and CDR2 SYDVKM. The CDR3 spans 17 residues. J lost 5 bases, V lost 5 bases, and 13 bases had no gene match. For the CDR3, the DNA is TGTGCCAGCAGTCCGCGGTTGCGGGAGGGAGCACACAATGAGCAGTTCTTC. It specifies CASSPRLREGAHNEQFF. The full variable domain, completed using reference TRBV28 and TRBJ2-1, is DVKVTQSSRYLVKRTGEKVFLECVQDMDHENMFWYRQDPGLGLRLIYFSYDVKMKEKGDIPEGYSVSREKKERFSLILESASTNQTSMYLCASSPRLREGAHNEQFFGPGTRLTVL.

The rearrangement uses TRBV5-1 and TRBJ2-1; 10 bases are a match to TRBD1. CDR1 is SGHRS, CDR2 YFSETQ, per germline. CDR3 length: 16 amino acids. Germline trimming cut 7 bases from V and 5 bases from J; bases unmatched to any gene: 12. DNA for the CDR3: TGCGCCAGCTCCCAGCTGGGACAGGGGTCGAACAATGAGCAGTTCTTC. This encodes CASSQLGQGSNNEQFF.

CDR3 residues: CASSPPILPDREFKQYF. CDR3 bases: TGCGCCAGCAGCCCACCGATTCTACCCGACAGGGAGTTTAAGCAGTACTTC. The V call is TRBV5-1, the J call TRBJ2-7; 7 nucleotides line up with TRBD1. The ends lost 4 bases at V and 8 bases at J; junction bases unmatched: 21. This CDR3 is 17 amino acids long. Germline V gene sequence: CDR1 SGHRS, CDR2 YFSETQ.

This clone was detected only once. The rearrangement uses TRBV7-9 and TRBJ1-1; D possibly corresponds to TRBD1 (5 bases). Germline assignment: CDR1 SEHNR and CDR2 FQNEAQ (reference sequence). This CDR3 is built from 14 residues. Trimming took off 1 base at V and 2 bases at J, with 8 bases between the two ends. This chain's CDR3 is CASSLGTTNTEAFF. CDR3 DNA sequence: TGTGCCAGCAGCTTAGGGACAACAAACACTGAAGCTTTCTTT.

This sequence joins TRBV14 and TRBJ1-4; D is possibly TRBD1 (5 bases). Trimming removed 1 base at V and 8 bases at J, with 17 bases between. Germline V gene sequence: CDR1 SGHDN, CDR2 FVKESK. The CDR3 is 16 residues long. This CDR3 reads CASSQVFPPGREKLFF. The CDR3 coding sequence is TGTGCCAGCAGCCAAGTATTTCCTCCAGGGAGGGAAAAACTGTTTTTT.

The V call is TRBV13, the J call TRBJ2-5, with 14 bases identical to TRBD2. Germline lookup yields CDR1 PRHDT and CDR2 FYEKMQ (reference sequence). With 3 bases clipped from V and 6 bases from J, the junction kept 15 bases outside the gene matches. The CDR3 has 19 residues. The CDR3 nucleotides are TGTGCCAGCAGCTTCGAGAGGTCCCGACTAGCGGGGGGGCCACAGACCCAGTACTTC. Its protein product is CASSFERSRLAGGPQTQYF.

V is TRBV28 and J is TRBJ2-1; the D is unclear. The germline CDR1 and CDR2 sequences are MDHEN and SYDVKM. Deletions cut 7 bases from V and 8 bases from J, with 9 bases between. The CDR3 is 11 amino acids. The DNA of the CDR3 is TGTGCCAGCACTAGTCACGATGAGCAGTTCTTC. Protein sequence: CASTSHDEQFF.

Only one count was recorded for this clone. This chain joins TRBV4-2 and TRBJ2-5, with TRBD2 matching over 9 bases. The J call is in doubt because the DNA end fits TRBJ2-7 better. CDR1 and CDR2 from the germline V gene are LGHNA and YNFKEQ. The CDR3 length is 14 residues. In DNA, the CDR3 is TGTGCCAGCAGCCAAGCTAGGACTAGCGACGAGCAGTACTTC. Its translation: CASSQARTSDEQYF.

This sequence joins TRBV27 and TRBJ2-5, with 8 nucleotides matching TRBD1. Germline V lookup: CDR1 MNHEY, CDR2 SMNVEV (reference sequence). J gave up 3 bases and V 9 bases, and 9 bases lay outside the gene matches. CDR3 size: 14 residues. This chain's CDR3 is CASRQGKPKETQYF. CDR3 DNA: TGTGCCAGTAGACAGGGGAAGCCGAAAGAGACCCAGTACTTC.

The J gene is TRBJ2-2, the V gene TRBV10-3; D is perhaps TRBD2 (7 bases). CDR3 length: 15 amino acids. Germline-derived CDR1 and CDR2 are ENHRY and SYGVKD. Deletions cut 6 bases from V and 0 bases from J, with 11 bases between. Written as DNA, the CDR3 is TGTGCCATCAGGCGGGGGCCATCGAACACCGGGGAGCTGTTTTTT. Amino acids: CAIRRGPSNTGELFF.

The genes are TRBV27 and TRBJ1-1; tentative D call: TRBD1 (5 bases). Germline CDR1 reads MNHEY; CDR2 reads SMNVEV (reference sequence). CDR3 length equals 14 residues. V lost 6 bases, J lost 3 bases, and 14 bases lay in between. The CDR3 nucleotides are TGTGCCAGCAGCGCAGGGTATTGGGACACTGAAGCTTTCTTT. Amino acid sequence: CASSAGYWDTEAFF.

This rearrangement joins TRBV19 to TRBJ1-5; 10 bases fit TRBD1. This CDR3 spans 17 amino acids. The trim removed 3 bases at V and 6 bases at J, leaving 11 bases unmatched. Germline CDR1 LNHDA, CDR2 SQIVND (reference sequence). The CDR3 DNA follows: TGTGCCAGTAGTATGACGGACCGGGACAGGGGAGGTCAGCCCCAGCATTTT. Amino acid sequence: CASSMTDRDRGGQPQHF.

The chain combines TRBV4-3 with TRBJ2-3, with D possibly called TRBD1 or TRBD2 (5 bases each). CDR3 length equals 20 residues. The V end was cut by 0 bases, the J end by 4 bases, with 26 bases between. The V gene's germline CDR1 is LGHNA and CDR2 YSLEER. DNA for the CDR3: TGCGCCAGCAGCCAAGATTTTCGGGGACGGAGAGGCCACCAGGCAGATACGCAGTATTTT. Its protein product is CASSQDFRGRRGHQADTQYF.

The gene calls are TRBV7-2 and TRBJ2-1, with no clear D. The CDR3 totals 12 residues. The germline V gene has CDR1 SGHTA and CDR2 FQGNSA. Trimming took off 1 base at V and 15 bases at J, with 13 bases between the two ends. CDR3 residues: CASSLGAAERFF. CDR3 DNA sequence: TGTGCCAGCAGCTTAGGGGCAGCCGAGAGGTTCTTC.

The count of this clone is one. The chain combines TRBV28 with TRBJ2-3; a weak D match, TRBD2 (6 bases). With 8 bases removed from V and 1 base from J, the gap between germline ends came to 19 bases. This CDR3 is built from 16 residues. Per germline, CDR1 MDHEN and CDR2 SYDVKM. Here the CDR3 DNA reads TGTGCCAGCGCGGGGACCACCCCCGGGGGCACAGATACGCAGTATTTT. Translation gives CASAGTTPGGTDTQYF. Looking up the rest from reference TRBV28 and TRBJ2-3 gives the full variable domain: DVKVTQSSRYLVKRTGEKVFLECVQDMDHENMFWYRQDPGLGLRLIYFSYDVKMKEKGDIPEGYSVSREKKERFSLILESASTNQTSMYLCASAGTTPGGTDTQYFGPGTRLTVL.

This chain joins TRBV7-8 and TRBJ2-7; D is unclear. The CDR3 spans 11 residues. Trimming shortened V by 5 bases and J by 2 bases, and 4 bases separated the two germline ends. Germline CDR1 is SGHVS and CDR2 is FQNEAQ. CDR3 amino acids: CASSITYEQYF. As DNA, the CDR3 is TGTGCCAGCAGCATAACCTACGAGCAGTACTTC.

The rearrangement joins TRBV5-1 to TRBJ1-3; maybe TRBD1 (5 bases). CDR1 is SGHRS and CDR2 is YFSETQ in the germline V gene. Between the trimmed V and J ends, which lost 1 base and 2 bases, there was a span of 7 bases. The length of the CDR3 is 14 residues. This CDR3 is CASSLNRPGNTIYF. The CDR3 region has the DNA TGCGCCAGCAGCTTGAACAGGCCTGGAAACACCATATATTTT.

The genes are TRBV10-3 and TRBJ2-7, with 11 positions matching TRBD2. Unmatched junction bases numbered 17, after V lost 0 bases and J lost 1 base. This CDR3 contains 21 residues. Germline V gene sequence: CDR1 ENHRY, CDR2 SYGVKD. For the CDR3, the DNA is TGTGCCATCAGTGAGTCCCACCCGGGACACTCACTAGCGGGAGCATCCTACGAGCAGTACTTC. The encoded protein is CAISESHPGHSLAGASYEQYF.

The chain is built from TRBV19 and TRBJ1-6; weak D call: TRBD1 (5 bases). The V end lost 9 bases, the J end lost 6 bases, and 9 bases lay between the germline ends. The germline V gene has CDR1 LNHDA and CDR2 SQIVND (reference sequence). The CDR3 has 12 amino acids. CDR3: CASPTVNSPLHF. The CDR3 DNA follows: TGTGCCAGCCCGACAGTTAATTCACCCCTCCACTTT.

J is TRBJ2-3 and V is TRBV6-1, with D possibly matching TRBD2 (5 bases). There are 18 residues in the CDR3. Trimming left V 2 bases short and J 2 bases short, with 20 bases between. Germline V gene data show CDR1 as MNHNS and CDR2 as SASEGT. CDR3 nucleotide sequence: TGTGCCAGCAGTGAATCAAAGCGGCCTCAGGTGTACACAGATACGCAGTATTTT. Translation: CASSESKRPQVYTDTQYF.

The CDR3 sequence: CASRRGGSSTDTQYF. CDR3 nucleotide sequence: TGTGCCAGCAGGCGCGGCGGGAGCAGCACAGATACGCAGTATTTT. This chain links TRBV27 with TRBJ2-3; 7 nucleotides line up with TRBD2. With 6 bases clipped from V and 0 bases from J, the junction kept 6 bases outside the gene matches. Germline V gene lookup returns CDR1 MNHEY and CDR2 SMNVEV (reference sequence). The CDR3 runs 15 residues.

CDR3 nucleotides: TGTGCCAGCAGTTTAAAAACGCAGGGAGGGGACGAAAAACTGTTTTTT. It specifies CASSLKTQGGDEKLFF. V usage is TRBV28 and J usage is TRBJ1-4; D perhaps matches TRBD1 (5 bases). Germline CDR1 reads MDHEN; CDR2 reads SYDVKM. Trimming pared 2 bases from V and 8 bases from J, leaving 18 bases between. The CDR3 sequence is 16 residues long.

The rearrangement uses TRBV15 and TRBJ2-7, with TRBD2 identical over 11 bases. Trimming removed 1 base from V and 2 bases from J; junction bases left unmatched: 10. Germline assignment: CDR1 LNHNV and CDR2 YYDKDF (reference sequence). This CDR3 comprises 18 residues. CDR3 residues: CATSRGPLGTSGAYEQYF. The DNA of the CDR3 is TGTGCCACCAGCAGAGGGCCCCTCGGGACTAGCGGTGCCTACGAGCAGTACTTC.